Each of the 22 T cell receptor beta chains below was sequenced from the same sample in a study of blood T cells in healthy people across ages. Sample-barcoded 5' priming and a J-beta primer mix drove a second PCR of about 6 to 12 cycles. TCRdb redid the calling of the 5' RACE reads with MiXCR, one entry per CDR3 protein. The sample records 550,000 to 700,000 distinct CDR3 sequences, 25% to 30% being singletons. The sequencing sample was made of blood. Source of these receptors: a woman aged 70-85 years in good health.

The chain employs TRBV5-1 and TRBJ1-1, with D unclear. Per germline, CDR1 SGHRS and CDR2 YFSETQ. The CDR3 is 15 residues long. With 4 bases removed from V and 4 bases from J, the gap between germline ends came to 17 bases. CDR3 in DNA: TGCGCCAGCAGCCGGACTGACCAGGTAGGCACTGAAGCTTTCTTT. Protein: CASSRTDQVGTEAFF.

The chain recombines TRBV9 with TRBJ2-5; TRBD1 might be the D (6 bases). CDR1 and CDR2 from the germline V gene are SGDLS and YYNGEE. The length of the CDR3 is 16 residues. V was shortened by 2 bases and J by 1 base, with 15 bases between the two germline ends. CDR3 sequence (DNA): TGTGCCAGCAGCGTGAGGGGGTCTGCCTCCCAAGAGACCCAGTACTTC. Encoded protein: CASSVRGSASQETQYF.

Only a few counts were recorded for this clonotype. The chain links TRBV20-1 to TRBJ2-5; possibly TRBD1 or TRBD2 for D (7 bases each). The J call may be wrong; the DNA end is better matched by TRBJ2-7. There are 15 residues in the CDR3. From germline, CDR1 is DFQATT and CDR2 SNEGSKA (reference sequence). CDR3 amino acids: CSARRRQGGFYEQYF. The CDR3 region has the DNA TGCAGTGCTCGACGGCGACAGGGAGGGTTCTACGAGCAGTACTTC.

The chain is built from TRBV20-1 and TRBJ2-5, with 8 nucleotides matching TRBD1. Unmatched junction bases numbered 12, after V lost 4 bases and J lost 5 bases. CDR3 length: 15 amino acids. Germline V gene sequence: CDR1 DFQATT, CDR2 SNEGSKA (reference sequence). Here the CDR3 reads CSATPGQGIRETQYF. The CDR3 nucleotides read TGCAGTGCTACCCCAGGACAGGGTATACGGGAGACCCAGTACTTC.

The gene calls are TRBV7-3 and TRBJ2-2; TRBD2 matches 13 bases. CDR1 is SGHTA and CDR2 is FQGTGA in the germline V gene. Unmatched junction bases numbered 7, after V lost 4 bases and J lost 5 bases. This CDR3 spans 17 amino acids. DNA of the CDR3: TGTGCCAGCAGCTCCCCCGGACTAGCGGGGGTAACCGGGGAGCTGTTTTTT. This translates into CASSSPGLAGVTGELFF.

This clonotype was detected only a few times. CDR3 coding DNA: TGCGCCAGCAGCTTGGTGGGGGGCAAAACTGGGGCCAACGTCCTGACTTTC. Protein product: CASSLVGGKTGANVLTF. J is TRBJ2-6 and V is TRBV5-1, with D perhaps assigned TRBD1 or TRBD2 (6 bases each). There are 17 residues in the CDR3. CDR1 is SGHRS and CDR2 is YFSETQ in the germline V gene. Deletions cut 0 bases from V and 2 bases from J, with 12 bases between. The variable domain in full, with the rest retrieved from reference TRBV5-1 and TRBJ2-6, is KAGVTQTPRYLIKTRGQQVTLSCSPISGHRSVSWYQQTPGQGLQFLFEYFSETQRNKGNFPGRFSGRQFSNSRSEMNVSTLELGDSALYLCASSLVGGKTGANVLTFGAGSRLTVL.

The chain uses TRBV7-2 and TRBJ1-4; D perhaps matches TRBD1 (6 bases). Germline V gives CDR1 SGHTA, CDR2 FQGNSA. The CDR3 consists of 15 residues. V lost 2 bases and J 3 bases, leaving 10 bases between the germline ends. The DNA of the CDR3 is TGTGCCAGCAGCTTAAGGGGGGCTCCTAATGAAAAACTGTTTTTT. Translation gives CASSLRGAPNEKLFF.

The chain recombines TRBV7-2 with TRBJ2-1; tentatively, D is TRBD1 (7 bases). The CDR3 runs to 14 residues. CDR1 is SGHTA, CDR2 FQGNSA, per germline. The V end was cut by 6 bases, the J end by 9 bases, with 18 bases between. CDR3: CASRLGPGGSEQFF. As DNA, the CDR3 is TGTGCCAGCAGGCTAGGTCCAGGGGGGAGTGAGCAGTTCTTC.

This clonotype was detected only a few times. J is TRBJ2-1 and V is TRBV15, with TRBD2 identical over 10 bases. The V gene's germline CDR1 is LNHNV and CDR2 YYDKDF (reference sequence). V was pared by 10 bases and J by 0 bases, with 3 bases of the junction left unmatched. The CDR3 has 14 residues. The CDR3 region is CASKRGGSYNEQFF. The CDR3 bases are TGTGCCAGCAAGCGGGGGGGCTCCTACAATGAGCAGTTCTTC.

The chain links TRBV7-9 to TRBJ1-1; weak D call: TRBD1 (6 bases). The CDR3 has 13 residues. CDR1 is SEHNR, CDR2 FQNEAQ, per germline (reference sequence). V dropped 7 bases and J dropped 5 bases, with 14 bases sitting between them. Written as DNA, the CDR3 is TGTGCCAGCACCCCACAGGGAGTAACTGAAGCTTTCTTT. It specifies CASTPQGVTEAFF.

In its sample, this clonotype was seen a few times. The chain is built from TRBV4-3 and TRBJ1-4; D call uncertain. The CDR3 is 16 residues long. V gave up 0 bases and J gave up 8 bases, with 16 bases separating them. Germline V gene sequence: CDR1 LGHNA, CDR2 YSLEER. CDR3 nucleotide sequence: TGCGCCAGCAGCCAAGAGTTAGGTCAAGGGTACGAAAAACTGTTTTTT. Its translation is CASSQELGQGYEKLFF.

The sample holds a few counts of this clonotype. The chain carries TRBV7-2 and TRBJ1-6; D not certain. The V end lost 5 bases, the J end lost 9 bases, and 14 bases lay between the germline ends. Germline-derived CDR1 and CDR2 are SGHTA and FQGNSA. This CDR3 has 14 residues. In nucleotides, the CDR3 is TGTGCCAGCAGCACCGGTATGAGGCCTTCACCCCTCCACTTT. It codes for CASSTGMRPSPLHF.

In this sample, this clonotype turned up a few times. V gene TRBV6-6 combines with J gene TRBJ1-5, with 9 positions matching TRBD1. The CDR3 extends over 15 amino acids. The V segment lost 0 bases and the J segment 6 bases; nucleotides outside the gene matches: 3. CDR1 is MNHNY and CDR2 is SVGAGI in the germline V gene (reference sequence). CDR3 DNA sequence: TGTGCCAGCAGTTACTCGGGACAGGGCGGTCAGCCCCAGCATTTT. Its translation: CASSYSGQGGQPQHF.

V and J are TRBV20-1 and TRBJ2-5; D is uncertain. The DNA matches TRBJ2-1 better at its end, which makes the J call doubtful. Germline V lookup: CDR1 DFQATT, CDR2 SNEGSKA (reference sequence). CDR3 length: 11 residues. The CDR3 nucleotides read TGCAGCCAACTGATGCACAATGAGCAGTTCTTC. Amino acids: CSQLMHNEQFF.

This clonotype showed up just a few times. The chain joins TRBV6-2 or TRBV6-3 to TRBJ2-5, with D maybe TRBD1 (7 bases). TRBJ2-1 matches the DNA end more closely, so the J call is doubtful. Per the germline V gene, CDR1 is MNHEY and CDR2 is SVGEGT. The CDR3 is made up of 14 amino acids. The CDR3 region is CASTPRGAYNEQFF. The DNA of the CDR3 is TGTGCCAGCACCCCCAGGGGGGCTTACAATGAGCAGTTCTTC.

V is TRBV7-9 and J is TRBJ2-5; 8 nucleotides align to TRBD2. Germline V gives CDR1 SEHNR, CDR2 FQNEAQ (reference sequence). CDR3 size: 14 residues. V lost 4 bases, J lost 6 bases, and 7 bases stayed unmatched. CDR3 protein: CASSSGGEWKTQYF. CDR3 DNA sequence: TGTGCCAGCAGCTCCGGGGGGGAATGGAAGACCCAGTACTTC.

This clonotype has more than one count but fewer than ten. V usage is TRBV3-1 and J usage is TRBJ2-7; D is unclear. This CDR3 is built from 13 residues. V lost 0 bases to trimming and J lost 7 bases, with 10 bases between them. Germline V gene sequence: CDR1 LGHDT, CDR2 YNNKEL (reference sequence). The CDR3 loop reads CASSQDRPEEQYF. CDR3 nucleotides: TGTGCCAGCAGCCAAGATAGACCAGAGGAGCAGTACTTC.

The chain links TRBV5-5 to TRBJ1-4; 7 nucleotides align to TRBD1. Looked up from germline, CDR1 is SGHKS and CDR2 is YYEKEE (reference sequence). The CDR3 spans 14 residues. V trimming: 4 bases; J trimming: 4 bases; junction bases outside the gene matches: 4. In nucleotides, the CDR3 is TGTGCCAGCAGCCCGGGACAGCATAATGAAAAACTGTTTTTT. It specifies CASSPGQHNEKLFF.

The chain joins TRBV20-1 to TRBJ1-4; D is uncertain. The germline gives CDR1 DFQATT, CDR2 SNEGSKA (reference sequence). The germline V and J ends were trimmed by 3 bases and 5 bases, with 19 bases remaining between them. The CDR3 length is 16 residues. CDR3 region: CSASRSLGRLNEKLFF. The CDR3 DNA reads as TGCAGTGCTAGTAGGTCACTCGGGCGGTTAAATGAAAAACTGTTTTTT.

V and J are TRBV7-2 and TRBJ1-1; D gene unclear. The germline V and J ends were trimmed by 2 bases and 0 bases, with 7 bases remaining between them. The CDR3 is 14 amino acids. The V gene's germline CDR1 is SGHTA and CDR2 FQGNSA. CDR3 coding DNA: TGTGCCAGCAGCTTATCCGCTATGAACACTGAAGCTTTCTTT. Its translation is CASSLSAMNTEAFF.

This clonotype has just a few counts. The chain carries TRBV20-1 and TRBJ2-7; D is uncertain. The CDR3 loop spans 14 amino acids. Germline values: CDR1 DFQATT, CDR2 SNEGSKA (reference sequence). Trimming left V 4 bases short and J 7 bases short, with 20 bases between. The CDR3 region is CSAIRQSQASEQYF. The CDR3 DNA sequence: TGCAGTGCTATACGTCAATCTCAAGCGTCAGAGCAGTACTTC.

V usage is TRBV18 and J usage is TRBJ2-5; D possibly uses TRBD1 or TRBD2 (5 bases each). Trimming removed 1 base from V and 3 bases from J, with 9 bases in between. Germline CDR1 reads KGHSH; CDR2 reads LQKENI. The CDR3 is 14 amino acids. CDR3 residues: CASSPLMGEETQYF. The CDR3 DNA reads TGTGCCAGCTCACCACTGATGGGGGAAGAGACCCAGTACTTC.